This TCR beta chain derives from a study of blood T cell repertoires in COVID-19. Study-wide background: Collection of acute and convalescent COVID-19 samples took place in the United States, Italy and Spain.

In the original workflow: Amplification of reference gene primers provided the estimated nucleated cell counts. Measured with immunoSEQ multiplex PCR; TCRdb has only the in-frame clones, and not every one. That table furnishes V, J and clone size, whereas the DNA furnished D and trimming. The sample records around 620,000 clones, 80% to 90% being singletons. Trimming removed 2 bases from V and 3 bases from J; junction bases left unmatched: 5. This CDR3 is built from 15 residues. Germline assignment: CDR1 KGHSH and CDR2 LQKENI. The chain is built from TRBV18 and TRBJ1-1; 8 nucleotides line up with TRBD1. The TCR was taken from a woman between 18 and 30 years old with acute or convalescent COVID-19. The sample was peripheral blood. CDR3: CASSPDRGADTEAFF. The CDR3 nucleotides are TGTGCCAGCTCACCAGACAGGGGTGCGGACACTGAAGCTTTCTTT.